Listed below are T cell receptor beta chains from one sample, sequenced in a study of blood T cell repertoires in COVID-19. The assay was immunoSEQ multiplex PCR, and TCRdb's table has in-frame clones only and misses some. The sample shows about 480,000 clones, 70% to 90% of them seen only once. Sequenced sample: PBMCs or T cells enriched from blood (not recorded which). Every receptor here comes from a woman under 30 with acute COVID-19. Each CDR3 is given without its conserved first and last residue.

TRBJ2-4 | TRBV10-3 | 12 | AISNRDSKNIQY
TRBJ2-3 | TRBV15 | 10 | ATSLSTDTQY
TRBJ2-3 | TRBV21-1 | 19 | ASSKGVGTSGRAGGTDTQY
TRBJ1-6 | TRBV11-2 | 15 | ASSLYRGMSNNSPLH
TRBJ1-2 | TRBV7-9 | 15 | ASSFDRESSANYGYT
TRBJ1-2 | TRBV7-2 | 13 | ASSLDLGGDYGYT
TRBJ1-1 | TRBV10-3 | 13 | AISAGAGANTEAF
TRBJ1-1 | TRBV19 | 10 | ASKGGGTEAF
TRBJ1-3 | TRBV18 | 12 | ASSATGAGNTIY
TRBJ2-2 | TRBV3-1/TRBV3-2 | 13 | ASSPGQMGTGELF
TRBJ1-1 | TRBV28 | 12 | ASSLSRGITEAF
TRBJ2-4 | TRBV5-1 | 13 | ASSLDGAVENIQY
TRBJ2-3 | TRBV10-3 | 12 | AISESNRGDTQY
TRBJ1-6 | TRBV28 | 15 | ASSSRTDYSYNSPLH
TRBJ1-5 | TRBV28 | 11 | ATNKRAEQPQH
TRBJ1-5 | TRBV19 | 14 | ATRPGGQWGNQPQH
TRBJ1-1 | TRBV7-3 | 12 | ASSLTENYAEAF
TRBJ1-2 | TRBV4-1 | 14 | ASSHPGGEVRGGYT
TRBJ1-2 | TRBV9 | 11 | ASSPRTGDGYT
TRBJ1-1 | TRBV10-3 | 13 | AISESEGAGTEAF
TRBJ1-5 | TRBV15 | 17 | ATSREVQVAGVGNQPQH
TRBJ2-2 | TRBV6-5 | 14 | ASSYSFADPTGELF
TRBJ2-1 | TRBV6-4 | 11 | ASSSSSYNEQF
TRBJ1-1 | TRBV6-1 | 12 | ASSEAEGTTEAF
TRBJ1-2 | TRBV7-9 | 12 | ASSPRGTDYGYT
TRBJ2-1 | TRBV3-1/TRBV3-2 | 12 | ASSLGLADNEQF
TRBJ1-4 | TRBV28 | 10 | ASSFTGEKLF
TRBJ2-1 | TRBV10-1 | 13 | ASSERRGGLGEQF
TRBJ1-1 | TRBV6-5 | 14 | ASSYRTGLMDTEAF